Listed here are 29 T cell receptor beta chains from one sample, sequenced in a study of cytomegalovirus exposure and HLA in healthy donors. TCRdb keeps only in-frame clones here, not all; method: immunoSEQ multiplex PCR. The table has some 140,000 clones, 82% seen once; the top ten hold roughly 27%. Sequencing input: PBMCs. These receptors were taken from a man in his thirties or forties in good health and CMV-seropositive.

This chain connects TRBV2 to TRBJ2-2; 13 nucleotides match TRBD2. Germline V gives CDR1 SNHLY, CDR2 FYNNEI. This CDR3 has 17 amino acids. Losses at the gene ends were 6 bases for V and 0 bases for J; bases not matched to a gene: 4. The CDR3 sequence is CASRRTSGGSNTGELFF. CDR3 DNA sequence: TGTGCCAGCAGGAGGACTAGCGGGGGCTCGAACACCGGGGAGCTGTTTTTT.

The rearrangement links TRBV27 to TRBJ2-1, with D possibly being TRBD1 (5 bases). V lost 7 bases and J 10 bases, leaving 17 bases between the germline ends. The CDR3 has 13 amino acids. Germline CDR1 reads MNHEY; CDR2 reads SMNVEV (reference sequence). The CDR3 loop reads CASTPARAGEQFF. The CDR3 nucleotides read TGTGCCAGCACCCCAGCCAGGGCCGGGGAGCAGTTCTTC.

CDR3 sequence reads: CASSLRTREGYGYTF. The CDR3 DNA is TGTGCCAGCTCCTTAAGAACCAGGGAAGGCTATGGCTACACCTTC. This chain uses TRBV18 with TRBJ1-2; D perhaps matches TRBD1 (5 bases). The CDR3 is 15 residues long. Germline V gene data show CDR1 as KGHSH and CDR2 as LQKENI. Trimming shortened V by 6 bases and J by 4 bases, and 18 bases separated the two germline ends. The whole variable domain, filled in from reference TRBV18 and TRBJ1-2, reads NAGVMQNPRHLVRRRGQEARLRCSPMKGHSHVYWYRQLPEEGLKFMVYLQKENIIDESGMPKERFSAEFPKEGPSILRIQQVVRGDSAAYFCASSLRTREGYGYTFGSGTRLTVV.

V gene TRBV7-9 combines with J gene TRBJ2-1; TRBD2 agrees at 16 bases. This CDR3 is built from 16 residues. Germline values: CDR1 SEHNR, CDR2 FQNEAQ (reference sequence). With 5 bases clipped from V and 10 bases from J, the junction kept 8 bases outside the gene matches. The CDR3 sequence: CASSLRPGLAGGEQFF. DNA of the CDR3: TGTGCCAGCAGCCTCCGTCCGGGACTAGCGGGAGGGGAGCAGTTCTTC.

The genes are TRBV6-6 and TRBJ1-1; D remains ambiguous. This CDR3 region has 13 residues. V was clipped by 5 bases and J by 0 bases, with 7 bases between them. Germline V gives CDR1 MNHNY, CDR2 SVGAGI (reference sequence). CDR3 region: CASSGNLNTEAFF. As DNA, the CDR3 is TGTGCCAGCAGTGGTAACTTGAACACTGAAGCTTTCTTT.

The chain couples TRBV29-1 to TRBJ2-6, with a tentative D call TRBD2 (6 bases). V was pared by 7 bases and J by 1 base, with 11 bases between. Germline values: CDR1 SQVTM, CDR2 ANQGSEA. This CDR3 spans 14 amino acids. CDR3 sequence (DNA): TGCAGCGCCGTCCTAGCGTCTGGGGCCAACGTCCTGACTTTC. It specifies CSAVLASGANVLTF.

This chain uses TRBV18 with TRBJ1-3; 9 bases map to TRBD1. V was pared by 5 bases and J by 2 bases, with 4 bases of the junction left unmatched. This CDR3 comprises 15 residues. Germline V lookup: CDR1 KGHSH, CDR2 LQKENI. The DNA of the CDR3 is TGTGCCAGCTCAACAGGGACAGGGACTGGAAACACCATATATTTT. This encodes CASSTGTGTGNTIYF. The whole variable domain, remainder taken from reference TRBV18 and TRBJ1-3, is NAGVMQNPRHLVRRRGQEARLRCSPMKGHSHVYWYRQLPEEGLKFMVYLQKENIIDESGMPKERFSAEFPKEGPSILRIQQVVRGDSAAYFCASSTGTGTGNTIYFGEGSWLTVV.

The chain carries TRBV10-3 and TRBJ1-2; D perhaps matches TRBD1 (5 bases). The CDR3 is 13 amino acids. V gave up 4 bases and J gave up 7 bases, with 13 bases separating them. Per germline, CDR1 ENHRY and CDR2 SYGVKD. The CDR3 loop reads CAISVGDGSGYTF. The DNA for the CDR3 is TGTGCCATCAGTGTAGGGGATGGAAGTGGCTACACCTTC.

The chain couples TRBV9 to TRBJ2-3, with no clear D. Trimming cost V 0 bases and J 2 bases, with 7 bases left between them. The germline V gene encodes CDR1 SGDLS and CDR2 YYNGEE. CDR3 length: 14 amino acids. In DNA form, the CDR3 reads TGTGCCAGCAGCGTAGCCGGAGCCACAGATACGCAGTATTTT. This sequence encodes CASSVAGATDTQYF.

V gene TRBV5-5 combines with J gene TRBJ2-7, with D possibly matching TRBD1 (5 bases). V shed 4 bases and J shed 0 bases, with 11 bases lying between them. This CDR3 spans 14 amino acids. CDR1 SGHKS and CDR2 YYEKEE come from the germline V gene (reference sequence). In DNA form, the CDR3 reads TGTGCCAGCAGCACGACAGTGCCCTCCTACGAGCAGTACTTC. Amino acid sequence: CASSTTVPSYEQYF.

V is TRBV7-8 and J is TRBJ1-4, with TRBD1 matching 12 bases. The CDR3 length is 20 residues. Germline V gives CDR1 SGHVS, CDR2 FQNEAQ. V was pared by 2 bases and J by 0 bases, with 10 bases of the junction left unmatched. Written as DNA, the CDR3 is TGTGCCAGCAGCTTACCACGGGACAGGGGGCATGGGGCAACTAATGAAAAACTGTTTTTT. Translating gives CASSLPRDRGHGATNEKLFF.

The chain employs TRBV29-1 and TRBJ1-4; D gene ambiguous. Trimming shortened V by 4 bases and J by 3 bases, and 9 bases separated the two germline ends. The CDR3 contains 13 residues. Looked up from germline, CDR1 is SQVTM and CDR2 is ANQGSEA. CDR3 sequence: CSVALNSNEKLFF. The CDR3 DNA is TGCAGCGTTGCCCTCAACTCTAATGAAAAACTGTTTTTT.

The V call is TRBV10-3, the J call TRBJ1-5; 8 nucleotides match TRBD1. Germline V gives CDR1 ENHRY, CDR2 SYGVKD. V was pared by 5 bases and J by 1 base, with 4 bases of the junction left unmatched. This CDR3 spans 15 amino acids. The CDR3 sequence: CAISQGAQSNQPQHF. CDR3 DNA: TGTGCCATCAGTCAGGGGGCTCAAAGCAATCAGCCCCAGCATTTT.

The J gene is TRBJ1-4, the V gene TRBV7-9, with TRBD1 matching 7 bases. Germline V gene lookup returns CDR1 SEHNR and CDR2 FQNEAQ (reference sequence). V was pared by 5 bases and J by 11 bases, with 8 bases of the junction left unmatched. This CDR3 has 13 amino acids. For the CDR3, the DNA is TGTGCCAGCAGCCCCAGGGGGTTTGAGAAACTGTTTTTT. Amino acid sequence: CASSPRGFEKLFF. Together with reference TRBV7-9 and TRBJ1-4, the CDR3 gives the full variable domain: DTGVSQNPRHKITKRGQNVTFRCDPISEHNRLYWYRQTLGQGPEFLTYFQNEAQLEKSRLLSDRFSAERPKGSFSTLEIQRTEQGDSAMYLCASSPRGFEKLFFGSGTQLSVL.

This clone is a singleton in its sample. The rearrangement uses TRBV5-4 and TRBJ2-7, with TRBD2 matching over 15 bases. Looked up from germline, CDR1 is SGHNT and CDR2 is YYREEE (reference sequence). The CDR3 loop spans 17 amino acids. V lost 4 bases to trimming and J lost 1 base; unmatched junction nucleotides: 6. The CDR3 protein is CASSQPGLAGGSYEQYF. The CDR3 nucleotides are TGTGCCAGCAGCCAGCCGGGACTAGCGGGGGGTTCCTACGAGCAGTACTTC. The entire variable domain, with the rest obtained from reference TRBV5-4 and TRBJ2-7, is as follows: ETGVTQSPTHLIKTRGQQVTLRCSSQSGHNTVSWYQQALGQGPQFIFQYYREEENGRGNFPPRFSGLQFPNYSSELNVNALELDDSALYLCASSQPGLAGGSYEQYFGPGTRLTVT.

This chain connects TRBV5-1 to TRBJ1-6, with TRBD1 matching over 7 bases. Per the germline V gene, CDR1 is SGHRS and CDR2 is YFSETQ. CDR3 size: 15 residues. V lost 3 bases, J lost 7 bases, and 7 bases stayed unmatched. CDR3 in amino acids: CASSWDSTPNSPLHF. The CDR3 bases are TGCGCCAGCAGCTGGGACAGCACTCCAAATTCACCCCTCCACTTT. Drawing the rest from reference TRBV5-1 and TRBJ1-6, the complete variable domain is KAGVTQTPRYLIKTRGQQVTLSCSPISGHRSVSWYQQTPGQGLQFLFEYFSETQRNKGNFPGRFSGRQFSNSRSEMNVSTLELGDSALYLCASSWDSTPNSPLHFGNGTRLTVT.

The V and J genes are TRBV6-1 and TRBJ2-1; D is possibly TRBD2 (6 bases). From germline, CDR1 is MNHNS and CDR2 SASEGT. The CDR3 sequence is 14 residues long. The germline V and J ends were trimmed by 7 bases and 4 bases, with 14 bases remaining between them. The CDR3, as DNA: TGTGCCAGCACTCTGCCACGGGGGTACAATGAGCAGTTCTTC. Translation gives CASTLPRGYNEQFF.

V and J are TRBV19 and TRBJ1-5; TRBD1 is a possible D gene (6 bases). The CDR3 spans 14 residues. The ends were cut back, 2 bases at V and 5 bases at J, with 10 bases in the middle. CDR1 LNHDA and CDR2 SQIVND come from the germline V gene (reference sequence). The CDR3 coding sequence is TGTGCCAGTAGTATACGGGCAGGGGATCAGCCCCAGCATTTT. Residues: CASSIRAGDQPQHF. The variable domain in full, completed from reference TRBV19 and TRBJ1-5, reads DGGITQSPKYLFRKEGQNVTLSCEQNLNHDAMYWYRQDPGQGLRLIYYSQIVNDFQKGDIAEGYSVSREKKESFPLTVTSAQKNPTAFYLCASSIRAGDQPQHFGDGTRLSIL.

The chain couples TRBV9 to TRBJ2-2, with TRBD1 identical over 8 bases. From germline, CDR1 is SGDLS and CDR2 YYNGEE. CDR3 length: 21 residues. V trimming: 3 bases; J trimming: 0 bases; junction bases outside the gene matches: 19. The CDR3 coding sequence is TGTGCCAGCAGCGAGCCCCCTCGGACAGGGACCGAAGGGGCGAACACCGGGGAGCTGTTTTTT. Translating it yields CASSEPPRTGTEGANTGELFF.

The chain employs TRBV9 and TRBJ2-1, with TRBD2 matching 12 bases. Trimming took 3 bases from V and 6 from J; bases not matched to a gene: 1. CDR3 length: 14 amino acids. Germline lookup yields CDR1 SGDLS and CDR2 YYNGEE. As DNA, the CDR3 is TGTGCCAGCAGCGGGGGACTAGCGGGCAATGAGCAGTTCTTC. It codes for CASSGGLAGNEQFF.

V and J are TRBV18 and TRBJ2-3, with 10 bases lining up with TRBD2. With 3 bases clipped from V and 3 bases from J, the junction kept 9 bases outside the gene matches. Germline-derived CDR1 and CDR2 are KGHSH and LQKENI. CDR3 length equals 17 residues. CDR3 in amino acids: CASSPVRIAGGTDTQYF. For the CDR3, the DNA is TGTGCCAGCTCACCTGTCCGTATAGCGGGGGGAACAGATACGCAGTATTTT. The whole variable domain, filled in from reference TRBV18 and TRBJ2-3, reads NAGVMQNPRHLVRRRGQEARLRCSPMKGHSHVYWYRQLPEEGLKFMVYLQKENIIDESGMPKERFSAEFPKEGPSILRIQQVVRGDSAAYFCASSPVRIAGGTDTQYFGPGTRLTVL.

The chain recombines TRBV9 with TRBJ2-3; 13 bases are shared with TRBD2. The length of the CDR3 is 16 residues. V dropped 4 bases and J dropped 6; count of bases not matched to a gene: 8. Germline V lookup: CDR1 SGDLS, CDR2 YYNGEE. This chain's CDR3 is CASSLRLAGGWDTQYF. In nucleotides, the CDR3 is TGTGCCAGCAGCCTCCGACTAGCGGGGGGTTGGGATACGCAGTATTTT.

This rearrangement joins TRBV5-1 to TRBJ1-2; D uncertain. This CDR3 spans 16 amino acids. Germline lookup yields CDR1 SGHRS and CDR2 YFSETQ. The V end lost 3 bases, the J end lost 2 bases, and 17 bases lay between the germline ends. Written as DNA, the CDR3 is TGCGCCAGCAGCTCTACCCCTGCAGGTACCAACTATGGCTACACCTTC. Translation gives CASSSTPAGTNYGYTF.

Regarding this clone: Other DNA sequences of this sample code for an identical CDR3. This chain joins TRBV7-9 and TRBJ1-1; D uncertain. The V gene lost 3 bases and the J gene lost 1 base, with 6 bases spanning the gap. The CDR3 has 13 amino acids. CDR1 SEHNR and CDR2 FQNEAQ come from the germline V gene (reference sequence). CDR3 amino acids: CASSFSGNTEAFF. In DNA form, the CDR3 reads TGTGCCAGCAGCTTCTCCGGGAACACTGAAGCTTTCTTT.

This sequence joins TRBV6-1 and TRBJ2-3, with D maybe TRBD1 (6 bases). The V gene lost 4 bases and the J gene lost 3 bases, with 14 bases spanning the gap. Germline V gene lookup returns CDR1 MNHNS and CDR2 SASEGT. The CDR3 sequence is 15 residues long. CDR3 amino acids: CASSVGNRDTDTQYF. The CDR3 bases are TGTGCCAGCAGTGTAGGTAACAGGGATACAGATACGCAGTATTTT.

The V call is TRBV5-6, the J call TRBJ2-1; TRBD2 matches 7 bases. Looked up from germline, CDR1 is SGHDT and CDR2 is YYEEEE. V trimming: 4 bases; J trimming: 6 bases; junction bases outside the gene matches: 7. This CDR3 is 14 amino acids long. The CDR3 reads CASSGKLATNEQFF. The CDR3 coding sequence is TGTGCCAGCAGCGGAAAACTAGCGACCAATGAGCAGTTCTTC.

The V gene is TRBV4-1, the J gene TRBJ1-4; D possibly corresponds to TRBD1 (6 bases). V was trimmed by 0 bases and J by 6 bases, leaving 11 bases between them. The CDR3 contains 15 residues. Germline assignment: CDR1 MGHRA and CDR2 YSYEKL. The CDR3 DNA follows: TGCGCCAGCAGCCAAGACAGGGGAGACGATGAAAAACTGTTTTTT. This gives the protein CASSQDRGDDEKLFF.

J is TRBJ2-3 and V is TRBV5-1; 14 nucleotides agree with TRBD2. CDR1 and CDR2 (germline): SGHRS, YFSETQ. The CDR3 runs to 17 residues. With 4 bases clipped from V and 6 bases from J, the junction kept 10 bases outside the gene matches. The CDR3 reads CASSLLPGLAGGDTQYF. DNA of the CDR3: TGCGCCAGCAGCCTCCTCCCCGGACTAGCGGGGGGTGATACGCAGTATTTT. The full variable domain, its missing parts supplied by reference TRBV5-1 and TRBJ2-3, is KAGVTQTPRYLIKTRGQQVTLSCSPISGHRSVSWYQQTPGQGLQFLFEYFSETQRNKGNFPGRFSGRQFSNSRSEMNVSTLELGDSALYLCASSLLPGLAGGDTQYFGPGTRLTVL.

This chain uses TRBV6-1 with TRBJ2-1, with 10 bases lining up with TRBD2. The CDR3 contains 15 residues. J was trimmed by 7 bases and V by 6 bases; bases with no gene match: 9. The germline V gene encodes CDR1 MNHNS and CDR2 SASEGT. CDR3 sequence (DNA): TGTGCCAGCAGCCCCCTAGCGGGGGTGGGGAATGAGCAGTTCTTC. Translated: CASSPLAGVGNEQFF.